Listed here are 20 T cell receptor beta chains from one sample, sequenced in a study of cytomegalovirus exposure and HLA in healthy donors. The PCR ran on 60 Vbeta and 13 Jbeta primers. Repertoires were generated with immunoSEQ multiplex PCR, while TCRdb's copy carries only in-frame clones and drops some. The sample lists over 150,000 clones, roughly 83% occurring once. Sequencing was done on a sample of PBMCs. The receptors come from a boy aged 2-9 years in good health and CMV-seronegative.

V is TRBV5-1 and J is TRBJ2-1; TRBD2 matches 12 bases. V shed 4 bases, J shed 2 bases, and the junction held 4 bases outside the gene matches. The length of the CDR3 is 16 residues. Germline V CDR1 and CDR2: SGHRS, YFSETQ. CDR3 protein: CASSPRTSGTYNEQFF. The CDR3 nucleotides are TGCGCCAGCAGCCCCCGGACTAGCGGGACCTACAATGAGCAGTTCTTC.

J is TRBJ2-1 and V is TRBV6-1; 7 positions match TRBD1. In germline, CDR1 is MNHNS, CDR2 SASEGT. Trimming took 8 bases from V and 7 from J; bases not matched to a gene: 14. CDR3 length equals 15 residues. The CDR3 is CASLSFGQVWNEQFF. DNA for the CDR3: TGTGCCAGCCTGAGCTTCGGACAGGTTTGGAATGAGCAGTTCTTC.

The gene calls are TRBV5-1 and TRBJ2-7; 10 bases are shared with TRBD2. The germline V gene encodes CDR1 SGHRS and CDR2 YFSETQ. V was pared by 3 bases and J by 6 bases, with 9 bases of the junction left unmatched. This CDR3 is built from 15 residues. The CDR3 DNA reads TGCGCCAGCAGCTGGGGGCCTAGCGGGAGTACCGAGCAGTACTTC. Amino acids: CASSWGPSGSTEQYF. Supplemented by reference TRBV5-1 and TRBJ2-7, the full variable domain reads KAGVTQTPRYLIKTRGQQVTLSCSPISGHRSVSWYQQTPGQGLQFLFEYFSETQRNKGNFPGRFSGRQFSNSRSEMNVSTLELGDSALYLCASSWGPSGSTEQYFGPGTRLTVT.

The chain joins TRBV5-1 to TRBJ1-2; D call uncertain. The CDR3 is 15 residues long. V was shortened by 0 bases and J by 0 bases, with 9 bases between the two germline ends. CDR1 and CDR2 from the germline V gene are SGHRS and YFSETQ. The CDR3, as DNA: TGCGCCAGCAGCTTGGGGAGGTCTTCTAACTATGGCTACACCTTC. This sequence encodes CASSLGRSSNYGYTF.

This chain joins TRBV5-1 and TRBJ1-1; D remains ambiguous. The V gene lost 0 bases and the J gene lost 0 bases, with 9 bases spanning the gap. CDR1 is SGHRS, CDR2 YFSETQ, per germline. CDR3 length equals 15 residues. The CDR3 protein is CASSLVTGMNTEAFF. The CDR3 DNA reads TGCGCCAGCAGCTTGGTTACGGGTATGAACACTGAAGCTTTCTTT. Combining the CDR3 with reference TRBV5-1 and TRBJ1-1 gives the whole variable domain KAGVTQTPRYLIKTRGQQVTLSCSPISGHRSVSWYQQTPGQGLQFLFEYFSETQRNKGNFPGRFSGRQFSNSRSEMNVSTLELGDSALYLCASSLVTGMNTEAFFGQGTRLTVV.

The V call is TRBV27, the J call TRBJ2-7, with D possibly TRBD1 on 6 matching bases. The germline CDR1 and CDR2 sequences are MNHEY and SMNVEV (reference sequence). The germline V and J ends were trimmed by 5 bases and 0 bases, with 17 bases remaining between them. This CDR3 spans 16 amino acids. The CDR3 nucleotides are TGTGCCAGCAGTCGTTATAATGAGGGGGTCTCCTACGAGCAGTACTTC. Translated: CASSRYNEGVSYEQYF.

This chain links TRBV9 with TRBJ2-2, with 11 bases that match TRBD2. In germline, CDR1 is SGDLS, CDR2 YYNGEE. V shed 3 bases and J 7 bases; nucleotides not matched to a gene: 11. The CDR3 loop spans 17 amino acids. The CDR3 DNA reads TGTGCCAGCAGCGAGGGACTAGCGGACTTCCGGGACGGGGAGCTGTTTTTT. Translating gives CASSEGLADFRDGELFF.

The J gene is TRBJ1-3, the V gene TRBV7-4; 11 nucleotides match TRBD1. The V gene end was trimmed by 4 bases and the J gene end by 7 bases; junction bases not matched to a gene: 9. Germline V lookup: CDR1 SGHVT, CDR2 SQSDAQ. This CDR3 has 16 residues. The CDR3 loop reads CASSSIGDRGTNTIYF. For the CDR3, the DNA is TGTGCCAGCAGCTCTATCGGGGACAGGGGGACGAACACCATATATTTT. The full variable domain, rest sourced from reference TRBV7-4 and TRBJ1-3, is GAGVSQSPRYKVAKRGRDVALRCDSISGHVTLYWYRQTLGQGSEVLTYSQSDAQRDKSGRPSGRFSAERPERSVSTLKIQRTEQGDSAVYLCASSSIGDRGTNTIYFGEGSWLTVV.

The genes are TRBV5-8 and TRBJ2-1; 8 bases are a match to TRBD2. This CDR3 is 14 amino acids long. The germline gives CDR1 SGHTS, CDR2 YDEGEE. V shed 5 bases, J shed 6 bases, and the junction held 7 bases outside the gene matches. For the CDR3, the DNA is TGTGCCAGCAGTTATCGGGAGGGCCCCAATGAGCAGTTCTTC. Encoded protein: CASSYREGPNEQFF.

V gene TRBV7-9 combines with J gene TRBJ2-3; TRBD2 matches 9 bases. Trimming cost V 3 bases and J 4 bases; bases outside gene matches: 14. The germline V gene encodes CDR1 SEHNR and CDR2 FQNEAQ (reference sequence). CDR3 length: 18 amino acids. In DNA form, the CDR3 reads TGTGCCAGCAGCTTTACCCCTAGCGGGAATCTGGTAGCAGATACGCAGTATTTT. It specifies CASSFTPSGNLVADTQYF.

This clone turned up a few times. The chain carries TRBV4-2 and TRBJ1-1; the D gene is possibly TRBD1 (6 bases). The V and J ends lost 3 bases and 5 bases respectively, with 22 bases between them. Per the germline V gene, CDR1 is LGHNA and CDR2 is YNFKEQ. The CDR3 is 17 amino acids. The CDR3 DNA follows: TGTGCCAGCAGCCAGGATTACATCACACAGGGTGTTACTGAAGCTTTCTTT. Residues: CASSQDYITQGVTEAFF.

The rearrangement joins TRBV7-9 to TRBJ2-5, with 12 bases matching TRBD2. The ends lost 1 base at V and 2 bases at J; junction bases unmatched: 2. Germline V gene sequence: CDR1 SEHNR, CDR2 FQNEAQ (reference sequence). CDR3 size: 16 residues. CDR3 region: CASSLVGTSGQETQYF. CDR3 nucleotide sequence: TGTGCCAGCAGCTTAGTCGGGACTAGCGGGCAAGAGACCCAGTACTTC.

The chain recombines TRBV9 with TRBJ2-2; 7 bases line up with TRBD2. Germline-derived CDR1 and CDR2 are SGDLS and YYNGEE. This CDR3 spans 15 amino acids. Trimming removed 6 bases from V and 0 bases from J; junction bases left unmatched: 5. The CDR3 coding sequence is TGTGCCAGCAAAGGGCGGGAGACGAACACCGGGGAGCTGTTTTTT. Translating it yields CASKGRETNTGELFF. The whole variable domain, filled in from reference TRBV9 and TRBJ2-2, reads DSGVTQTPKHLITATGQRVTLRCSPRSGDLSVYWYQQSLDQGLQFLIQYYNGEERAKGNILERFSAQQFPDLHSELNLSSLELGDSALYFCASKGRETNTGELFFGEGSRLTVL.

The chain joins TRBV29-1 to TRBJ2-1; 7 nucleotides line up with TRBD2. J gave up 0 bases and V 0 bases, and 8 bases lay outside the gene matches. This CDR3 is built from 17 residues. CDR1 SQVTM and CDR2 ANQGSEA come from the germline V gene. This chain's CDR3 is CSVEDRAGENSYNEQFF. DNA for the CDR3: TGCAGCGTTGAAGATCGGGCGGGAGAGAACTCCTACAATGAGCAGTTCTTC.

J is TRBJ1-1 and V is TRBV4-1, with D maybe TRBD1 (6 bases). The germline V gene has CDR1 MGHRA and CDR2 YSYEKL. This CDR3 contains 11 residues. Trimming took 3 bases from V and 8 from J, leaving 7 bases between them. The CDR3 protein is CASSHGTEAFF. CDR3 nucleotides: TGCGCCAGCAGCCATGGGACAGAAGCTTTCTTT.

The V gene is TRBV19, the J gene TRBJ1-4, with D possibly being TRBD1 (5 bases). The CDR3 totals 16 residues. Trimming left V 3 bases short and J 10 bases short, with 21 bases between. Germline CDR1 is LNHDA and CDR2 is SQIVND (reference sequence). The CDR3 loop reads CASSIHRPGGEGKLFF. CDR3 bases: TGTGCCAGTAGTATCCACAGGCCCGGTGGGGAAGGAAAACTGTTTTTT.

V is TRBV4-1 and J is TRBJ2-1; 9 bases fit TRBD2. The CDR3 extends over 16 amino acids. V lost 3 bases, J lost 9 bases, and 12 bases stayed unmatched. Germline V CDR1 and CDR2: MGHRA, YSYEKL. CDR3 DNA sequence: TGCGCCAGCAGCCACCGATTAAGCGGGAGGTTGGGTGAGCAGTTCTTC. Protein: CASSHRLSGRLGEQFF.

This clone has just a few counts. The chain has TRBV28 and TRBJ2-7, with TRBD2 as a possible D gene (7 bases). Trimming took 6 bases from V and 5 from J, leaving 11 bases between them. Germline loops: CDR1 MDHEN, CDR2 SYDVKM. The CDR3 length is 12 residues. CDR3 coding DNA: TGTGCCAGCAGGGGGGGGCCCCACGAGCAGTACTTC. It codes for CASRGGPHEQYF.

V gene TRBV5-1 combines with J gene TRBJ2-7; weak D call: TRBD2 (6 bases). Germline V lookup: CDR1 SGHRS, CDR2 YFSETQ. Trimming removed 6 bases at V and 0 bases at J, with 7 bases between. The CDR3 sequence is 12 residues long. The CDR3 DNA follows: TGCGCCAGCATGGACTACTCCTACGAGCAGTACTTC. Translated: CASMDYSYEQYF.

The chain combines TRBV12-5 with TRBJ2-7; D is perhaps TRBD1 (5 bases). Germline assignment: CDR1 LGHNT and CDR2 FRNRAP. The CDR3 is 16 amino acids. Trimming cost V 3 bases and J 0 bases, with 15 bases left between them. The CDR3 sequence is CASGFSTAKTSYEQYF. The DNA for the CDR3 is TGTGCTAGTGGTTTTTCGACAGCAAAGACCTCCTACGAGCAGTACTTC.